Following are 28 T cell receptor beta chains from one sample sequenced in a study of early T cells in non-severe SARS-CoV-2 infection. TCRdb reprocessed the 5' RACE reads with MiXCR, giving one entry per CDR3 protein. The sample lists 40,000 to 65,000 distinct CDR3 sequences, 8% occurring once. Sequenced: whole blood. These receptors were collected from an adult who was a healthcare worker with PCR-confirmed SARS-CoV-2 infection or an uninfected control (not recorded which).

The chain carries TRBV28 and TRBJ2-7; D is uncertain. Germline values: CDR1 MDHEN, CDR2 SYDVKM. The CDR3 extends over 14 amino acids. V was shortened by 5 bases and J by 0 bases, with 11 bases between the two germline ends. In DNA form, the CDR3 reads TGTGCCAGCAGTCGAACTCCGAGCTCCTACGAGCAGTACTTC. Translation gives CASSRTPSSYEQYF.

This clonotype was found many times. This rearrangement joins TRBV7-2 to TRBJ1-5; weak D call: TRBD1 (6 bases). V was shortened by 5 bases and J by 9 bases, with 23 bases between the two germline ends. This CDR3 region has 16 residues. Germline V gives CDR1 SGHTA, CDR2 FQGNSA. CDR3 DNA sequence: TGTGCCAGCAGCCCCGGGGGGCAGACGGGGAGGTGGCCCCAGCATTTT. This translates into CASSPGGQTGRWPQHF.

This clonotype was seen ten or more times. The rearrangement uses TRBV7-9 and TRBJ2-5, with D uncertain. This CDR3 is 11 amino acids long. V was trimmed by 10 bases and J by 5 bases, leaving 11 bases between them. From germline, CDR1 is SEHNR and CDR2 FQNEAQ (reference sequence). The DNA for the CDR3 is TGTGCCACCACAAAGTCGGAGACCCAGTACTTC. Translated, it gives CATTKSETQYF.

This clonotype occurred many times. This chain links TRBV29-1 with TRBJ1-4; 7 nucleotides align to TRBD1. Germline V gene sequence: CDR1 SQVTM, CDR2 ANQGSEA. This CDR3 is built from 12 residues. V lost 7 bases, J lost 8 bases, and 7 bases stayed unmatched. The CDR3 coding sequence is TGCAGCGCCTCCGGGACAGAAGAAAAACTGTTTTTT. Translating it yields CSASGTEEKLFF.

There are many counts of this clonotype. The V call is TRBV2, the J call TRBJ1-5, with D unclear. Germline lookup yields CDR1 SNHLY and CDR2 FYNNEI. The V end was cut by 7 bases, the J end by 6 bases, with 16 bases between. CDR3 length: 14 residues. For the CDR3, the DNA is TGTGCCAGCAAGTCGGGAAACTCACGTCAGCCCCAGCATTTT. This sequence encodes CASKSGNSRQPQHF.

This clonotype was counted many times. Here the CDR3 reads CASSLTDYSNQPQHF. The CDR3 DNA reads as TGTGCCAGCAGCTTAACGGATTATAGCAATCAGCCCCAGCATTTT. The rearrangement links TRBV11-2 to TRBJ1-5; D gene ambiguous. The CDR3 consists of 15 residues. V was clipped by 2 bases and J by 0 bases, with 8 bases between them. In germline, CDR1 is SGHAT, CDR2 FQNNGV.

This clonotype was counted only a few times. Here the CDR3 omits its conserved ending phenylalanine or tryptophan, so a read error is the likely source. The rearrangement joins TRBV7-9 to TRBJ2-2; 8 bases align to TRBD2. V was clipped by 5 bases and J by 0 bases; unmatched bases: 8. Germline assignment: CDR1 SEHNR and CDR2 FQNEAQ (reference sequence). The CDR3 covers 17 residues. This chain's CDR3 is CASSARTSYPNTGELFS. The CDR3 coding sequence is TGTGCCAGCAGCGCACGGACTAGCTACCCGAACACCGGGGAGCTGTTTTCT.

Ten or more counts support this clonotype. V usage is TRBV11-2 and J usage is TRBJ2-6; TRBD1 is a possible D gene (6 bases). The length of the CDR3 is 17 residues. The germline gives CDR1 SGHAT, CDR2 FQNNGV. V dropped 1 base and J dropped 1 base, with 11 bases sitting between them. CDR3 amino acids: CASSLAPGQSGANVLTF. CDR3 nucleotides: TGTGCCAGCAGCTTAGCCCCAGGACAGTCTGGGGCCAACGTCCTGACTTTC.

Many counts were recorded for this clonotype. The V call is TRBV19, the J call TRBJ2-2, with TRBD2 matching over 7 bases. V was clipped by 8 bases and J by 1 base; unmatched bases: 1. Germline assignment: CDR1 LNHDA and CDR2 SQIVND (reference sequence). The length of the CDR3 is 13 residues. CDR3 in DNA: TGTGCCAGTCTAGCGGTGAACACCGGGGAGCTGTTTTTT. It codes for CASLAVNTGELFF.

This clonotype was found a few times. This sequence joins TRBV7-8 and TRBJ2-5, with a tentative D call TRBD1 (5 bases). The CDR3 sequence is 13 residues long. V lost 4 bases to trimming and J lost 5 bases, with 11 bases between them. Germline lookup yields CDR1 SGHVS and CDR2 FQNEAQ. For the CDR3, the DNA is TGTGCCAGCAGCTCAGGGTTTGATGAGACCCAGTACTTC. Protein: CASSSGFDETQYF.

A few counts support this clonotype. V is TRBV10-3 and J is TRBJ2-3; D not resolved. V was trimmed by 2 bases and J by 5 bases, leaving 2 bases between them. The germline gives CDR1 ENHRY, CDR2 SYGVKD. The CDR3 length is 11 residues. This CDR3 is CAISEVDTQYF. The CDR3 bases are TGTGCCATCAGTGAGGTAGATACGCAGTATTTT.

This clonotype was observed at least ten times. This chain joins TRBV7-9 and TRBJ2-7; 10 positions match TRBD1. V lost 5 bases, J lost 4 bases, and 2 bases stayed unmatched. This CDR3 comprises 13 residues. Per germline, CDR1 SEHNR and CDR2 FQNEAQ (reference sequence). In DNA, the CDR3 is TGTGCCAGCAGCCGGGGACAGGGGTACGAGCAGTACTTC. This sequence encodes CASSRGQGYEQYF.

The DNA of the CDR3 is TGTGCCAGCAAGGACGGGGACACCGGGGAGCTGTTTTTT. This codes for CASKDGDTGELFF. The rearrangement joins TRBV7-6 to TRBJ2-2, with D perhaps matching TRBD2 (5 bases). Germline V gene data show CDR1 as SGHVS and CDR2 as FNYEAQ. Trimming took off 7 bases at V and 3 bases at J, with 9 bases between the two ends. CDR3 length equals 13 residues.

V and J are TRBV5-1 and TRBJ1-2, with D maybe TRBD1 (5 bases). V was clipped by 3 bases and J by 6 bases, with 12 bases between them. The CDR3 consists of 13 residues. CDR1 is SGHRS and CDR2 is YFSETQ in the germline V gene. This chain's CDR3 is CASSSNQGNGYTF. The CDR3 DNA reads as TGCGCCAGCAGCTCAAACCAGGGTAATGGCTACACCTTC.

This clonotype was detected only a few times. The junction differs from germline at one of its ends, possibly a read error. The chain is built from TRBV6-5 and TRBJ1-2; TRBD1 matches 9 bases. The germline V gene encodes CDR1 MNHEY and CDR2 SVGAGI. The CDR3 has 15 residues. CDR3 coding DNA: TGTGCCAGCAGTTTCTTCGGGACAGGGAACTCTGGCTACACCTTC. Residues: CASSFFGTGNSGYTF.

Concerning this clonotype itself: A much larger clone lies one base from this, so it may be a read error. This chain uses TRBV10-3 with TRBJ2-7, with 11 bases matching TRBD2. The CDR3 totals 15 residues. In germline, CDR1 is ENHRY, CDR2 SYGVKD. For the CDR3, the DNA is TGTGCCATCAGTGAGACCGGGACTAGCGGCTACGTGCAGTACTTC. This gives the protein CAISETGTSGYVQYF.

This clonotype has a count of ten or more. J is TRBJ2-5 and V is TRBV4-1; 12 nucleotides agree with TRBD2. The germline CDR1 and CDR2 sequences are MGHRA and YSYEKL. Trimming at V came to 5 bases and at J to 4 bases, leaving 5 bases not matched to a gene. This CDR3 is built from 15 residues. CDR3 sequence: CASSETSGGGETQYF. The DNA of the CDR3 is TGCGCCAGCAGCGAGACTAGCGGGGGTGGAGAGACCCAGTACTTC.

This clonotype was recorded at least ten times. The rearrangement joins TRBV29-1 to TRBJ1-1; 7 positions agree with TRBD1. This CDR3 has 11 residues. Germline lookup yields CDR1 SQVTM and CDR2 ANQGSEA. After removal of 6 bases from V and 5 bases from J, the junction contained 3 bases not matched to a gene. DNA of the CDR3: TGCAGCGTGTACAGGGGAACTGAAGCTTTCTTT. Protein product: CSVYRGTEAFF.

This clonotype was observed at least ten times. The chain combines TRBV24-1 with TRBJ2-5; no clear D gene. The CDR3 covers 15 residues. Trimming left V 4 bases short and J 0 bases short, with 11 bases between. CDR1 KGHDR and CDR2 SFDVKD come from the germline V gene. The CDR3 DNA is TGTGCCACCAGTGACGCCAGACGGTACCAAGAGACCCAGTACTTC. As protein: CATSDARRYQETQYF.

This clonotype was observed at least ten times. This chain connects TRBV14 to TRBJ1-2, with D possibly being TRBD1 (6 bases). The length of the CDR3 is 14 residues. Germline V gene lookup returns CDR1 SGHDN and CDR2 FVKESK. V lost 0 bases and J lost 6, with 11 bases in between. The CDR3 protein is CASSQDVGGNGYTF. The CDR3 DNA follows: TGTGCCAGCAGCCAAGATGTGGGGGGCAATGGCTACACCTTC. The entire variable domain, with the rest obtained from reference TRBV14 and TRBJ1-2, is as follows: EAGVTQFPSHSVIEKGQTVTLRCDPISGHDNLYWYRRVMGKEIKFLLHFVKESKQDESGMPNNRFLAERTGGTYSTLKVQPAELEDSGVYFCASSQDVGGNGYTFGSGTRLTVV.

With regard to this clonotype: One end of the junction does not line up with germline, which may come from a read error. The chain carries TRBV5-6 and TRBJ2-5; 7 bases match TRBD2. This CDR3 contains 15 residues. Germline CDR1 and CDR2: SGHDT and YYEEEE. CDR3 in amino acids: CASRNRLAPREAQYF. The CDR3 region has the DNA TGTGCCAGCAGGAACCGACTAGCCCCTCGAGAGGCCCAGTACTTC.

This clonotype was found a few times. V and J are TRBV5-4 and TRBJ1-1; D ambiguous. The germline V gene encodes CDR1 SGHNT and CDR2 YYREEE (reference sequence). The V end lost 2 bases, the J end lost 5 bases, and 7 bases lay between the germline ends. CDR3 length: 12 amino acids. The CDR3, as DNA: TGTGCCAGCAGCTTACCCCGGACTGAAGCTTTCTTT. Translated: CASSLPRTEAFF.

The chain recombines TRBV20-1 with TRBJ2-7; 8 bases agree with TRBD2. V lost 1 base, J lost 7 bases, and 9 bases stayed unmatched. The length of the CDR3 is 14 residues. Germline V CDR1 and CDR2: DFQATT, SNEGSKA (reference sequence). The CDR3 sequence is CSARAYGRAEEQYF. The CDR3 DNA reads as TGCAGTGCTAGAGCTTACGGGAGGGCGGAGGAGCAGTACTTC.

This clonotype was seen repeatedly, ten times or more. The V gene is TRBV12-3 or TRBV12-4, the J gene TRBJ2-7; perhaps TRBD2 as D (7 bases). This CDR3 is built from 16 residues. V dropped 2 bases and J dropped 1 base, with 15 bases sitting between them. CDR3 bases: TGTGCCAGCAGTTTACAGGCGCGGGGGCCTTCCTACGAGCAGTACTTC. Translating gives CASSLQARGPSYEQYF.

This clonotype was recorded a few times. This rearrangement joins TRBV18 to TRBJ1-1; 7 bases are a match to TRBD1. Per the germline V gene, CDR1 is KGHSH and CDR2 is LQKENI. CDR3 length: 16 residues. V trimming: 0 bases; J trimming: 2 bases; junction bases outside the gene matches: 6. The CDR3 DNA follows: TGTGCCAGCTCACCACCTCTCGGGACAGTCAACACTGAAGCTTTCTTT. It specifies CASSPPLGTVNTEAFF.

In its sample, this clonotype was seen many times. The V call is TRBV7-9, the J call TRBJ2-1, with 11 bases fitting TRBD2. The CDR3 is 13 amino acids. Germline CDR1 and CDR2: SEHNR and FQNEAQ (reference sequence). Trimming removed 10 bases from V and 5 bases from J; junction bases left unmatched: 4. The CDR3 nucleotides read TGTGCCATTAGCGGGAGGGTTGACAATGAGCAGTTCTTC. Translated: CAISGRVDNEQFF.

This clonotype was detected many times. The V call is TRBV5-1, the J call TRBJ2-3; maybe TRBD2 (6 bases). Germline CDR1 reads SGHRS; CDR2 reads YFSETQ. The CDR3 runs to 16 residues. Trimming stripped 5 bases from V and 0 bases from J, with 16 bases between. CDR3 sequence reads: CASSLSDYGSTDTQYF. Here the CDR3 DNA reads TGCGCCAGCAGTCTGTCGGACTACGGAAGCACAGATACGCAGTATTTT.

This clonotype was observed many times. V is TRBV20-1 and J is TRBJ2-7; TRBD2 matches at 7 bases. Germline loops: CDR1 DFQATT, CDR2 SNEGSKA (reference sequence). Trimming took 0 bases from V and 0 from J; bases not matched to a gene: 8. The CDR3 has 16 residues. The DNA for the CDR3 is TGCAGTGCTAGAGAGCTCGGGACTACACGCTCCTACGAGCAGTACTTC. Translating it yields CSARELGTTRSYEQYF.